The T cell receptor beta chain under discussion was sequenced for a study of blood T cell repertoires in COVID-19. Study information: Material from acute and convalescent COVID-19 was sourced from the United States, Italy and Spain. Sources were T cells, B-cell-depleted T cells, or PBMCs; the material itself was cDNA or gDNA.

Libraries were prepared by immunoSEQ multiplex PCR; TCRdb keeps only in-frame clonotypes and omits some of them. This sample has 130,000 to 150,000 clones, with roughly 80% found just once. V was cut by 1 base and J by 2 bases, with 7 bases left in between. Per the germline V gene, CDR1 is SGHDT and CDR2 is YYEEEE. The CDR3 is 15 residues long. The receptor's source is an elderly woman with acute or convalescent COVID-19. The chain uses TRBV5-6 and TRBJ2-6; D unclear. Sequenced input: peripheral blood. CDR3 bases: TGTGCCAGCAGCTTGCGGAGTACTGGGGCCAACGTCCTGACTTTC. Translated, it gives CASSLRSTGANVLTF.